This TCR beta chain comes out of a study of shared clonotypes between healthy human individuals. The CDR3 consists of 15 residues. Researchers partitioned CD4+ cells into CD45RA+ naive and CD45RA-negative memory subsets. In the source study's methods: Junction-only sequences without quality scores were provided by ImmunoSEQ, so filtering was different. TCRdb keeps only in-frame clones here, not all; method: immunoSEQ multiplex PCR. Clonal size and the V and J genes are those of that table, whereas D and trimming came from the DNA. The table lists about 770,000 clones, around 70% of them singletons, with over 1.5% in the top ten.

The sample was memory CD4+ T cells sorted from blood. Noted subset: CD45RA-negative fraction. The rearrangement uses TRBV12-1 and TRBJ2-3; the table assigns TRBD2, which was not confirmed against the DNA. TRBV12-1 is a known pseudogene. The TCR was taken from a woman in her twenties or thirties in good health. In nucleotides, the CDR3 is TGTGCCAGCAGCTTCCCGGGACTAAGCACAGATACGCAGTATTTT. Translated, it gives CASSFPGLSTDTQYF.